This T cell receptor (beta chain) was captured by sequencing in a study of T cells in lung cancer brain metastases. Study-level information: About 85% of the roughly 20 patients had smoked, with a median of around 40 pack-years. About 90% of the 20 patients had no interval therapy between resections.

Genomic DNA input was roughly 2 to 5.5 ug, equal within pairs. Only in-frame clones appear in the TCRdb table, and some are missing; sequencing was by immunoSEQ multiplex PCR. The data contain 3,000 to 4,000 clones, approximately 90% of them singletons. A word on this clone: Its antigen is not identified.

Broader study findings: DNA fragmentation in FFPE samples may have prevented full retrieval of the infiltrating T cell repertoire.

This TCR was sampled from a man aged 70-80 years with non-small cell lung cancer. Material: tumor tissue from the primary lung tumor.

CDR3 DNA sequence: TGTGCCAGCAGCTCTCACAGCACAGATACGCAGTATTTT. It translates to CASSSHSTDTQYF. The chain carries TRBV7-9 and TRBJ2-3; no clear D. The germline gives CDR1 SEHNR, CDR2 FQNEAQ (reference sequence). V shed 4 bases and J shed 0 bases, with 5 bases lying between them. The CDR3 covers 13 residues.